The 25 T cell receptor beta chains reported below all come from one sample, sequenced in a study of breast tumors, draining lymph nodes, adjacent tissues. TCRdb redid the calling of the multiplex PCR reads with MiXCR, one entry per CDR3 protein. The sample gives 14,000 to 15,000 distinct CDR3 sequences, around 47% of which show up once; more than 25% is in the top ten. The sequenced sample consisted of tumor-adjacent breast tissue. These receptors all come from a female donor with breast cancer. Some clones in this sample may be carry-over from other donors' samples.

This clonotype was recorded at least ten times. A single base separates this from a much larger clone, so it may be a read error. The chain combines TRBV6-1 with TRBJ2-1; 12 nucleotides agree with TRBD2. Germline values: CDR1 MNHNS, CDR2 SASEGT. This CDR3 has 15 amino acids. The CDR3 sequence is CASSQATSGSNEQFF. DNA for the CDR3: TGTGCCAGCAGTCAAGCGACTAGCGGGAGCAATGAGCAGTTCTTC.

The V gene is TRBV7-9, the J gene TRBJ1-6; D remains ambiguous. Germline V gene data show CDR1 as SEHNR and CDR2 as FQNEAQ (reference sequence). V lost 5 bases to trimming and J lost 4 bases, with 9 bases between them. This CDR3 has 14 amino acids. The DNA of the CDR3 is TGTGCCAGCAGCCCGGTCTCGTATAATTCACCCCTCCACTTT. Translated: CASSPVSYNSPLHF.

This clonotype was seen at least ten times. The V gene is TRBV5-6, the J gene TRBJ1-2; D is undetermined. Germline CDR1 is SGHDT and CDR2 is YYEEEE. The V end was cut by 4 bases, the J end by 0 bases, with 10 bases between. CDR3 length: 14 residues. Here the CDR3 reads CASSPVDTNYGYTF. The CDR3 DNA follows: TGTGCCAGCAGCCCCGTCGACACTAACTATGGCTACACCTTC.

The V and J genes are TRBV7-8 and TRBJ1-4; the D gene is possibly TRBD1 (6 bases). Germline V lookup: CDR1 SGHVS, CDR2 FQNEAQ. The V end was cut by 5 bases, the J end by 6 bases, with 16 bases between. CDR3 length: 15 residues. DNA for the CDR3: TGTGCCAGCAGCCCCTACAGGGATAGGCATGAAAAACTGTTTTTT. This translates into CASSPYRDRHEKLFF.

This clonotype was detected ten times or more. One junction end disagrees with the germline gene, perhaps due to a read error. The chain has TRBV9 and TRBJ2-5; D unresolved. This CDR3 is 14 amino acids long. In germline, CDR1 is SGDLS, CDR2 YYNGEE. The chain's CDR3 is CAGSVYVGQETQSF. The CDR3 nucleotides are TGTGCCGGCAGCGTCTACGTGGGTCAAGAGACCCAGTCCTTC.

The V gene is TRBV19, the J gene TRBJ2-3; 11 positions match TRBD2. V was pared by 5 bases and J by 6 bases, with 16 bases of the junction left unmatched. Germline CDR1 LNHDA, CDR2 SQIVND (reference sequence). This CDR3 has 18 amino acids. The CDR3 DNA follows: TGTGCCAGTAGTCCCGGAAAGTTAGCGGGAGGGCCTACGGATACGCAGTATTTT. This translates into CASSPGKLAGGPTDTQYF.

In its sample, this clonotype was seen many times. The genes are TRBV9 and TRBJ2-5; no definite D call. This CDR3 has 11 residues. Trimming removed 4 bases at V and 2 bases at J, with 3 bases between. Germline V gene sequence: CDR1 SGDLS, CDR2 YYNGEE. CDR3 DNA: TGTGCCAGCAGCCAACAAGAGACCCAGTACTTC. Translated: CASSQQETQYF.

A few counts support this clonotype. The genes are TRBV25-1 and TRBJ2-1; TRBD2 matches at 14 bases. The length of the CDR3 is 16 residues. The V and J ends lost 4 bases and 7 bases, in that order; junction bases with no gene match: 6. CDR1 and CDR2 from the germline V gene are MGHDK and SYGVNS. CDR3 sequence reads: CASSAMWTSGRNEQFF. As DNA, the CDR3 is TGTGCCAGCAGTGCTATGTGGACTAGCGGGAGGAATGAGCAGTTCTTC.

The chain is built from TRBV6-1 and TRBJ1-1, with 8 bases identical to TRBD1. J was trimmed by 6 bases and V by 5 bases; bases with no gene match: 8. Germline V gene data show CDR1 as MNHNS and CDR2 as SASEGT. The CDR3 consists of 14 residues. CDR3: CASSSTGGSSEAFF. The DNA for the CDR3 is TGTGCCAGCAGTAGTACAGGGGGTAGTTCTGAAGCTTTCTTT.

This clonotype was detected many times. The chain is built from TRBV18 and TRBJ1-6, with a possible D match to TRBD1 (5 bases). V was pared by 2 bases and J by 11 bases, with 13 bases between. Germline-derived CDR1 and CDR2 are KGHSH and LQKENI. This CDR3 region has 14 residues. The CDR3 sequence: CASSPAGGETPLHF. For the CDR3, the DNA is TGTGCCAGCTCACCAGCCGGAGGGGAGACACCCCTCCACTTT.

The CDR3: CASSLLESYEQYF. CDR3 nucleotide sequence: TGTGCCAGCAGTCTACTAGAATCCTACGAGCAGTACTTC. V gene TRBV2 combines with J gene TRBJ2-7; a weak D match, TRBD2 (5 bases). This CDR3 has 13 residues. Trimming cost V 5 bases and J 1 base, with 9 bases left between them. From germline, CDR1 is SNHLY and CDR2 FYNNEI.

V is TRBV2 and J is TRBJ2-1, with unresolved D. The V end lost 6 bases, the J end lost 14 bases, and 26 bases lay between the germline ends. The germline V gene encodes CDR1 SNHLY and CDR2 FYNNEI. This CDR3 region has 15 residues. CDR3 DNA sequence: TGTGCCAGCAGCGAACTGGAGAGTGAGCGCAATCGTAAGTTCTTC. Translation gives CASSELESERNRKFF. Complete variable domain (other parts from reference TRBV2 and TRBJ2-1): EPEVTQTPSHQVTQMGQEVILRCVPISNHLYFYWYRQILGQKVEFLVSFYNNEISEKSEIFDDQFSVERPDGSNFTLKIRSTKLEDSAMYFCASSELESERNRKFFGPGTRLTVL.

This clonotype showed up many times. The CDR3 loop reads CSVQAGPGNQPQHF. CDR3 coding DNA: TGCAGCGTTCAGGCAGGGCCAGGCAATCAGCCCCAGCATTTT. The rearrangement joins TRBV29-1 to TRBJ1-5; perhaps TRBD1 as D (5 bases). Germline values: CDR1 SQVTM, CDR2 ANQGSEA. The CDR3 totals 14 residues. V was shortened by 5 bases and J by 2 bases, with 13 bases between the two germline ends.

This clonotype was detected ten times or more. The V call is TRBV5-1, the J call TRBJ2-3, with 9 bases fitting TRBD1. After removal of 2 bases from V and 5 bases from J, the junction contained 3 bases not matched to a gene. Looked up from germline, CDR1 is SGHRS and CDR2 is YFSETQ. The CDR3 has 14 residues. CDR3 residues: CASSLQGAGDTQYF. In DNA, the CDR3 is TGCGCCAGCAGCTTACAGGGGGCTGGAGATACGCAGTATTTT.

The V call is TRBV7-8, the J call TRBJ2-5; 9 nucleotides line up with TRBD2. The ends lost 3 bases at V and 4 bases at J; junction bases unmatched: 9. The CDR3 is made up of 16 amino acids. Germline V gene data show CDR1 as SGHVS and CDR2 as FQNEAQ. The CDR3 is CASSFTTSGGGETQYF. The CDR3 DNA sequence: TGTGCCAGCAGCTTTACGACTAGCGGAGGGGGAGAGACCCAGTACTTC.

The J gene is TRBJ1-1, the V gene TRBV7-2; D ambiguous. CDR3 size: 14 residues. The germline gives CDR1 SGHTA, CDR2 FQGNSA. Trimming stripped 1 base from V and 5 bases from J, with 11 bases between. DNA for the CDR3: TGTGCCAGCAGCTTAGGGGCGGAGAAAACTGAAGCTTTCTTT. Amino acid sequence: CASSLGAEKTEAFF.

V and J are TRBV20-1 and TRBJ2-1, with TRBD2 matching 10 bases. The CDR3 extends over 17 amino acids. Germline V gene lookup returns CDR1 DFQATT and CDR2 SNEGSKA (reference sequence). V lost 3 bases and J lost 12; bases outside the gene matches: 20. The CDR3 sequence is CSASSVAGLAEGRGQFF. The CDR3 DNA sequence: TGCAGTGCTAGCTCGGTTGCCGGACTAGCGGAGGGGCGGGGGCAGTTCTTC.

This clonotype was observed many times. The chain links TRBV12-3 or TRBV12-4 to TRBJ2-2; 12 bases map to TRBD2. V was clipped by 2 bases and J by 6 bases; unmatched bases: 10. CDR3 size: 18 residues. The CDR3 nucleotides are TGTGCCAGCAGTTTACCCCCCAGACTAGCGGGAGAAGCCGGGGAGCTGTTTTTT. Residues: CASSLPPRLAGEAGELFF.

Relative to its sample, this clonotype is medium-sized. The chain is built from TRBV20-1 and TRBJ2-1; 7 nucleotides align to TRBD2. In germline, CDR1 is DFQATT, CDR2 SNEGSKA (reference sequence). V shed 5 bases and J 11 bases; nucleotides not matched to a gene: 6. There are 11 residues in the CDR3. The CDR3 loop reads CSALRDYQQFF. The CDR3 DNA follows: TGCAGTGCTCTCCGGGACTACCAGCAGTTCTTC.

This clonotype was seen at least ten times. The DNA of the CDR3 is TGCAGTGCTAGAGGTTTCTCGGGACAGGCGGCCAAAAACATTCAGTACTTC. Amino acid sequence: CSARGFSGQAAKNIQYF. This rearrangement joins TRBV20-1 to TRBJ2-4; 8 bases are a match to TRBD1. From germline, CDR1 is DFQATT and CDR2 SNEGSKA (reference sequence). V was clipped by 1 base and J by 1 base; unmatched bases: 9. This CDR3 contains 17 residues.

Many counts were recorded for this clonotype. Since a much larger clone is just one base distant, this may be a read error. The V and J genes are TRBV6-5 and TRBJ2-3, with 12 bases matching TRBD2. CDR1 is MNHEY, CDR2 SVGAGI, per germline. The CDR3 has 15 residues. J was trimmed by 4 bases and V by 9 bases; bases with no gene match: 8. This chain's CDR3 is CARRPSGRVADTQYF. The CDR3 DNA sequence: TGTGCCAGACGGCCTAGCGGGAGGGTTGCAGATACGCAGTATTTT.

The chain is built from TRBV27 and TRBJ1-2; 10 bases are shared with TRBD1. Germline CDR1 reads MNHEY; CDR2 reads SMNVEV (reference sequence). The length of the CDR3 is 14 residues. Trimming cost V 8 bases and J 3 bases; bases outside gene matches: 6. In DNA form, the CDR3 reads TGTGCCAGCGGAGGGACAGGGGACTACTATGGCTACACCTTC. Translation: CASGGTGDYYGYTF.

This clonotype appeared many times. A much larger clone lies one base from this, so it may be a read error. The CDR3 DNA is TGCAGTGGTGACAGGGGGTGGAATGGCTCCACCTTC. This translates into CSGDRGWNGSTF. The chain employs TRBV20-1 and TRBJ1-2; TRBD1 matches at 9 bases. The germline V gene encodes CDR1 DFQATT and CDR2 SNEGSKA (reference sequence). This CDR3 has 12 residues.

As for this clonotype: This could be a read error, since a much larger clone is one nucleotide away. V usage is TRBV5-6 and J usage is TRBJ1-1; TRBD1 matches at 12 bases. The CDR3 consists of 17 residues. Germline CDR1 is SGHDT and CDR2 is YYEEEE. The CDR3 coding sequence is TGTGCCAGCACTCTACCCGGGACAGGGGGCAGAGGCACTGAAGCTTCCTTT. Protein: CASTLPGTGGRGTEASF.

In its sample, this clonotype was seen once. The chain couples TRBV20-1 to TRBJ2-1; 12 nucleotides align to TRBD2. Germline CDR1 reads DFQATT; CDR2 reads SNEGSKA (reference sequence). V lost 0 bases, J lost 7 bases, and 10 bases stayed unmatched. The CDR3 sequence is 17 residues long. CDR3 in DNA: TGCAGTGCTAGAGACCCCATTCAAACTAGCGGGAGGAATGAGCAGTTCTTC. Translating gives CSARDPIQTSGRNEQFF.